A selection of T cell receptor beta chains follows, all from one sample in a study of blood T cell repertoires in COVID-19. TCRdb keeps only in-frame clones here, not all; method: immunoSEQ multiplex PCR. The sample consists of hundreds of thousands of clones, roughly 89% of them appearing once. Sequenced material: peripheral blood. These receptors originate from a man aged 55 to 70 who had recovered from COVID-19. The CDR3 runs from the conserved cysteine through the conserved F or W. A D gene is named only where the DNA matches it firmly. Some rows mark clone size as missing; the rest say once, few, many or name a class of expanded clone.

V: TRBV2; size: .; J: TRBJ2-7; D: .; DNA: TGTGCCAGCAAGGAGACAGACTCGCCCCTTGGGGAGCAGTACTTC; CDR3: CASKETDSPLGEQYF
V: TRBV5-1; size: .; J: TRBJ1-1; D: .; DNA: TGCGCCAGCAGTTCACAGGGGAACACTGAAGCTTTCTTT; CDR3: CASSSQGNTEAFF
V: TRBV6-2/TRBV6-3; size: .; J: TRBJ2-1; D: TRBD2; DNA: TGTGCCAGCAGTTACTCGGCGGGAGTCAATGAGCAGTTCTTC; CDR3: CASSYSAGVNEQFF
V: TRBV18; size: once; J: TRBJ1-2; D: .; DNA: TGTGCCAGCTCACCGGATAAGATAGCGCTCTACACCTTC; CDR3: CASSPDKIALYTF
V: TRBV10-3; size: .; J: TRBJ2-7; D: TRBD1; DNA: TGTGCCATCGGACAGGGGGCCTACGAGCAGTACTTC; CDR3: CAIGQGAYEQYF
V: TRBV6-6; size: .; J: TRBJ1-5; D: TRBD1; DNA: TGTGCCAGCAGTTCGACAGGGGCCACTAGCAATCAGCCCCAGCATTTT; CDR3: CASSSTGATSNQPQHF
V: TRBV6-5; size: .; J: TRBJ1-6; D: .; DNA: TGTGCCAGCAGTTACTCCTCTATGAGCAGGGCTTCACCCCTCCACTTT; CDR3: CASSYSSMSRASPLHF
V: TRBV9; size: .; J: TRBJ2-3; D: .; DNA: TGTGCCAGCAGCGTTAGCGGCTCGACAGATACGCAGTATTTT; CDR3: CASSVSGSTDTQYF
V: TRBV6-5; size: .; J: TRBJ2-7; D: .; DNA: TGTGCCAGCAGGACCCTTGCGGGTCTCGGAAACGAGCAGTACTTC; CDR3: CASRTLAGLGNEQYF
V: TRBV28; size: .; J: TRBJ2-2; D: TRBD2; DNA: TGTGCCAGCAGGGGGCCGGGACTAGCGGTTAGAAACACCGGGGAGCTGTTTTTT; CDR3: CASRGPGLAVRNTGELFF